A selection of T cell receptor beta chains follows, all from one sample in a study of blood T cell repertoires in COVID-19. Data came from immunoSEQ multiplex PCR; TCRdb stores just in-frame clones and leaves some out. The sample has 200,000 to 250,000 clones; 82% are singletons. The sequenced material came from peripheral blood. Source of these receptors: an elderly woman with COVID-19, enrolled during active disease. Both conserved end residues are part of each CDR3. A D gene is named only where the DNA matches it firmly. The listing skips clone size in some rows; elsewhere it reads once, few, many or a size class.

v_call	clone_size	cdr3_length	d_call	j_call	cdr3_aa	cdr3_nt
TRBV7-9	NA	13	NA	TRBJ2-2	CASTHRIAGELFF	TGTGCCAGCACACACAGGATTGCCGGGGAGCTGTTTTTT
TRBV3-1/TRBV3-2	NA	15	NA	TRBJ1-6	CASSPSRQDNSPLHF	TGTGCCAGCAGCCCATCTCGACAGGATAATTCACCCCTCCACTTT
TRBV7-9	NA	14	NA	TRBJ1-1	CASSLIGDTTEAFF	TGTGCCAGCAGCTTAATCGGGGACACGACTGAAGCTTTCTTT
TRBV9	few	16	TRBD1	TRBJ1-1	CASSPRDRGQRTEAFF	TGTGCCAGCAGCCCCCGAGACAGGGGGCAGCGCACTGAAGCTTTCTTT
TRBV5-1	NA	13	TRBD1	TRBJ1-5	CASSGDRGQPQHF	TGCGCCAGCAGCGGCGACAGGGGTCAGCCCCAGCATTTT
TRBV10-3	NA	14	NA	TRBJ1-2	CAISESGGDYGYTF	TGTGCCATCAGTGAGTCCGGGGGAGATTATGGCTACACCTTC
TRBV18	NA	10	NA	TRBJ1-3	CASSQNTIYF	TGTGCCAGCTCTCAAAACACCATATATTTT
TRBV28	NA	14	TRBD1	TRBJ1-2	CASSRTGGVRGYTF	TGTGCCAGCAGTCGAACAGGGGGCGTACGTGGCTACACCTTC
TRBV5-4	NA	14	NA	TRBJ2-1	CASSLRGPYNEQFF	TGTGCCAGCAGCTTGAGGGGCCCCTACAATGAGCAGTTCTTC
TRBV7-2	NA	13	NA	TRBJ1-6	CASSIRQSQTLHF	TGTGCCAGCAGCATCCGACAGTCCCAGACCCTCCACTTT
TRBV3-1/TRBV3-2	once	15	TRBD1	TRBJ2-5	CASSQDLGQGETQYF	TGTGCCAGCAGCCAAGACTTAGGACAGGGGGAGACCCAGTACTTC
TRBV12-3/TRBV12-4	NA	13	NA	TRBJ1-6	CASSFSDNSPLHF	TGTGCCAGCAGTTTTTCCGATAATTCACCCCTCCACTTT
TRBV6-5	NA	15	TRBD1	TRBJ2-7	CASSSPGQGTYEQYF	TGTGCCAGCAGTTCCCCGGGACAGGGGACCTACGAGCAGTACTTC
TRBV12-3/TRBV12-4	NA	13	NA	TRBJ2-5	CASSSLGAETQYF	TGTGCCAGCAGTTCTCTGGGGGCGGAGACCCAGTACTTC
TRBV10-2	NA	14	NA	TRBJ1-5	CASTQGIGNQPQHF	TGCGCCAGCACCCAGGGGATCGGGAATCAGCCCCAGCATTTT
TRBV19	NA	13	NA	TRBJ1-3	CASTVSGGNTIYF	TGTGCCAGTACGGTCTCAGGGGGAAACACCATATATTTT
TRBV7-9	NA	11	NA	TRBJ1-4	CASSRNEKLFF	TGTGCCAGCAGCCGTAATGAAAAACTGTTTTTT
TRBV4-1	NA	14	NA	TRBJ1-4	CASSQAQLNEKLFF	TGCGCCAGCAGCCAAGCACAGCTTAATGAAAAACTGTTTTTT
TRBV27	NA	13	NA	TRBJ2-7	CASTRGATYEQYF	TGTGCCAGCACCCGGGGGGCCACCTACGAGCAGTACTTC
TRBV6-1	once	15	TRBD1	TRBJ2-1	CASSDQGQGDNEQFF	TGTGCCAGCAGTGATCAAGGACAGGGAGACAATGAGCAGTTCTTC
TRBV30	NA	15	TRBD1	TRBJ1-1	CAWSADRTGGTEAFF	TGTGCCTGGAGTGCCGACCGGACAGGGGGCACTGAAGCTTTCTTT
TRBV11-2	NA	16	TRBD2	TRBJ2-7	CASSLVVLAGSREQYF	TGTGCCAGCAGCTTAGTGGTGCTAGCGGGGTCCCGCGAGCAGTACTTC
TRBV7-6	NA	15	TRBD1	TRBJ2-7	CASSSMNPGQDEQYF	TGTGCCAGCAGCTCAATGAACCCCGGACAGGACGAGCAGTACTTC
TRBV9	few	14	NA	TRBJ1-5	CASSVDAAEQPQHF	TGTGCCAGCAGCGTAGACGCCGCGGAGCAGCCCCAGCATTTT
TRBV19	NA	14	NA	TRBJ1-1	CASSYRTGIGEAFF	TGTGCCAGTAGCTACCGTACAGGGATCGGTGAAGCTTTCTTT
TRBV18	NA	15	TRBD1	TRBJ1-5	CASSPNTGGDQPQHF	TGTGCCAGCTCACCTAATACAGGGGGAGATCAGCCCCAGCATTTT
TRBV9	NA	15	NA	TRBJ1-3	CASSPPGLGGNTIYF	TGTGCCAGCAGCCCCCCGGGACTAGGGGGAAACACCATATATTTT
TRBV5-8	NA	16	NA	TRBJ2-3	CASSFLAGQLTDTQYF	TGTGCCAGCAGCTTCCTCGCGGGACAGCTCACAGATACGCAGTATTTT
TRBV4-3	NA	17	NA	TRBJ2-6	CASSPRGESSGANVLTF	TGCGCCAGCAGCCCCAGGGGCGAGAGCTCTGGGGCCAACGTCCTGACTTTC
TRBV3-1/TRBV3-2	NA	14	NA	TRBJ1-5	CASSQATGNQPQHF	TGTGCCAGCAGCCAAGCAACAGGGAATCAGCCCCAGCATTTT
TRBV12-3/TRBV12-4	NA	12	NA	TRBJ1-2	CASSFRRYGYTF	TGTGCCAGCAGTTTTCGTCGCTATGGCTACACCTTC
TRBV18	NA	14	TRBD2	TRBJ2-5	CASSPSTSEETQYF	TGTGCCAGCTCACCAAGCACTAGCGAAGAGACCCAGTACTTC
TRBV11-3	NA	16	NA	TRBJ2-1	CASSLGGGRRGNEQFF	TGTGCCAGCAGCTTAGGAGGGGGAAGGCGAGGCAATGAGCAGTTCTTC
TRBV7-3	NA	13	NA	TRBJ1-1	CASSFGGYTEAFF	TGTGCCAGCAGCTTTGGGGGCTACACTGAAGCTTTCTTT
TRBV5-1	NA	15	TRBD1	TRBJ2-5	CASSLSPGQQETQYF	TGCGCCAGCAGCTTGTCCCCGGGACAGCAAGAGACCCAGTACTTC
TRBV27	NA	16	TRBD2	TRBJ2-5	CASSFGGGGYIETQYF	TGTGCCAGCAGTTTTGGGGGGGGTGGGTATATAGAGACCCAGTACTTC
TRBV5-8	NA	16	TRBD2	TRBJ2-7	CASSFGGGYLSYEQYF	TGTGCCAGCAGCTTCGGCGGGGGTTACCTCTCCTACGAGCAGTACTTC
TRBV19	few	15	NA	TRBJ2-5	CASSIRGAIQETQYF	TGTGCCAGTAGTATACGGGGGGCGATACAAGAGACCCAGTACTTC
TRBV6-5	NA	14	NA	TRBJ1-2	CASSRRTDNYGYTF	TGTGCCAGCAGTCGCCGGACAGATAACTATGGCTACACCTTC
TRBV25-1	NA	14	NA	TRBJ1-4	CASSEPGVREKLFF	TGTGCCAGCAGTGAGCCAGGGGTAAGGGAAAAACTGTTTTTT
TRBV3-1/TRBV3-2	NA	16	TRBD1	TRBJ1-5	CASSPGRDRSNQPQHF	TGTGCCAGCAGCCCCGGGCGGGACAGGTCCAATCAGCCCCAGCATTTT
TRBV7-3	NA	14	NA	TRBJ2-7	CASSLNSNSYEQYF	TGTGCCAGCAGCTTAAACAGTAACTCCTACGAGCAGTACTTC
TRBV28	NA	15	NA	TRBJ1-5	CASSSTAYSNQPQHF	TGTGCCAGCAGTTCAACAGCTTATAGCAATCAGCCCCAGCATTTT
TRBV6-5	few	15	NA	TRBJ1-6	CASTSRGSSNSPLHF	TGTGCCAGCACCTCCCGAGGCTCTTCCAATTCACCCCTCCACTTT
TRBV27	NA	16	TRBD2	TRBJ2-3	CASRGGRAFFTDTQYF	TGTGCCAGCAGGGGCGGGAGGGCTTTCTTCACAGATACGCAGTATTTT
TRBV2	NA	14	NA	TRBJ1-1	CASILRVENTEAFF	TGTGCCAGCATCCTCAGGGTAGAGAACACTGAAGCTTTCTTT
TRBV18	NA	15	NA	TRBJ2-7	CASSPALQASYEQYF	TGTGCCAGCTCACCCGCCCTGCAGGCCTCCTACGAGCAGTACTTC
TRBV7-8	NA	14	NA	TRBJ2-3	CASSLDGGTDTQYF	TGTGCCAGCAGCTTGGACGGGGGCACAGATACGCAGTATTTT
TRBV7-2	once	13	NA	TRBJ2-3	CASSPPGKDTQYF	TGTGCCAGCAGTCCCCCAGGGAAAGATACGCAGTATTTT
TRBV25-1	few	15	NA	TRBJ1-6	CASSEFGIYNSPLHF	TGTGCCAGCAGTGAATTCGGGATCTATAATTCACCCCTCCACTTT
TRBV5-4	NA	15	TRBD1	TRBJ2-1	CASSQPGTAYNEQFF	TGTGCCAGCAGCCAGCCCGGGACAGCCTACAATGAGCAGTTCTTC
TRBV9	NA	11	NA	TRBJ1-1	CARWFRKRAFF	TGTGCCAGATGGTTTAGGAAGCGCGCTTTCTTT
TRBV30	NA	12	TRBD2	TRBJ2-7	CAWSRGRHEQYF	TGTGCCTGGAGTCGCGGGAGACACGAGCAGTACTTC